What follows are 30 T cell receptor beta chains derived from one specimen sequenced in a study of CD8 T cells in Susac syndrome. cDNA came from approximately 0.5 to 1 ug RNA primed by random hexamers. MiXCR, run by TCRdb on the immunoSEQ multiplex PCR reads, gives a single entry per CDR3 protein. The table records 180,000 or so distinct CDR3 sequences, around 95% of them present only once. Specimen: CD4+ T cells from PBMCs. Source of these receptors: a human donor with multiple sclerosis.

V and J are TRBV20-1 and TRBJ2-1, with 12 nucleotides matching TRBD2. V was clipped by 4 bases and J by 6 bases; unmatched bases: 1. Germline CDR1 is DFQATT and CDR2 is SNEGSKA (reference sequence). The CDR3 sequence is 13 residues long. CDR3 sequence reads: CSATSGGANEQFF. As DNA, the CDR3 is TGCAGTGCTACTAGCGGGGGGGCCAATGAGCAGTTCTTC.

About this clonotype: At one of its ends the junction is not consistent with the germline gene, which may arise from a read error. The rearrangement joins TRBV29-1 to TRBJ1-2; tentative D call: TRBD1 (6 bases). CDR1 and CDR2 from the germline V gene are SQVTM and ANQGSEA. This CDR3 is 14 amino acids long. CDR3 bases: TGCAGCGTCGAAGGGGGGGGCTCGGCCTATGGCTACACCTTC. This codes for CSVEGGGSAYGYTF.

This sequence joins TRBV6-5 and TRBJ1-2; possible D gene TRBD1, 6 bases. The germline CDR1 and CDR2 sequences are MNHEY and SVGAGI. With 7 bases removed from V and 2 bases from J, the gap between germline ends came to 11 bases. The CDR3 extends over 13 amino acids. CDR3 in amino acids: CASTMGTNYGYTF. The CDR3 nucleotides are TGTGCCAGCACCATGGGGACAAACTATGGCTACACCTTC.

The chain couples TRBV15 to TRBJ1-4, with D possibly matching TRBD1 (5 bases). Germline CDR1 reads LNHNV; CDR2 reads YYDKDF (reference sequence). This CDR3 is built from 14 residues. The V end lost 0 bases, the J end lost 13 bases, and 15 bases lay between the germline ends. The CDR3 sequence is CATSRDWGEKRLFF. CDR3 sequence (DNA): TGTGCCACCAGCAGAGATTGGGGGGAGAAAAGACTGTTTTTT.

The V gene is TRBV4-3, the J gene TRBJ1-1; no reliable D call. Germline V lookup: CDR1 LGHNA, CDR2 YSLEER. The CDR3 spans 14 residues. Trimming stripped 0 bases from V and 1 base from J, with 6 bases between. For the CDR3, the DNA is TGCGCCAGCAGCCAAGAATGGGGGAACACTGAAGCTTTCTTT. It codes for CASSQEWGNTEAFF.

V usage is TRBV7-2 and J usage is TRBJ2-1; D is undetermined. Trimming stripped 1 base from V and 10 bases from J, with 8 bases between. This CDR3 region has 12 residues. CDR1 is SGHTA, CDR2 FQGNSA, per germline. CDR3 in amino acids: CASSLERTEQFF. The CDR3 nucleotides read TGTGCCAGCAGCTTAGAACGAACGGAGCAGTTCTTC.

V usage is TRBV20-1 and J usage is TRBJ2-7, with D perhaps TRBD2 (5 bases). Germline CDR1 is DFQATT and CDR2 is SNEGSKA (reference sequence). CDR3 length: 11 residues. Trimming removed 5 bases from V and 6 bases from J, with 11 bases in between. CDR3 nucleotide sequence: TGCAGTGCTCCATTAGCGCGCGAGCAGTACTTC. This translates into CSAPLAREQYF.

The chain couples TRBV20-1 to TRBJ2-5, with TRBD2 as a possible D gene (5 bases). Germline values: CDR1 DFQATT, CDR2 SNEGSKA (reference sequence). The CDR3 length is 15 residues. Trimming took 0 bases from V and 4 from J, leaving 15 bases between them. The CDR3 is CSARDQTGIRETQYF. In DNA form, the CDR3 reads TGCAGTGCTAGAGATCAGACGGGGATACGAGAGACCCAGTACTTC.

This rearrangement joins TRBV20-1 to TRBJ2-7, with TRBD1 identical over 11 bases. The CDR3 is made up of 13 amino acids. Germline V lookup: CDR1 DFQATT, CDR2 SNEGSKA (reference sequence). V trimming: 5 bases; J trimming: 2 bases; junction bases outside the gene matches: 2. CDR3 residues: CSAGQGAAYEQYF. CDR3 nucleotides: TGCAGTGCTGGACAGGGGGCCGCCTACGAGCAGTACTTC.

CDR3 loop: CASSLRGHEQFF. In DNA form, the CDR3 reads TGTGCCAGCAGCCTAAGGGGTCATGAGCAGTTCTTC. The rearrangement joins TRBV12-3 or TRBV12-4 to TRBJ2-1, with D maybe TRBD1 (5 bases). Trimming removed 6 bases from V and 8 bases from J, with 11 bases in between. The CDR3 totals 12 residues.

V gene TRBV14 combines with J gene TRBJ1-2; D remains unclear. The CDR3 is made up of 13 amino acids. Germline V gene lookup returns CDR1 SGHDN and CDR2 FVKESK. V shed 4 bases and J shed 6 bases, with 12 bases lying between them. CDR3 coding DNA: TGTGCCAGCAGCCGTCCCTCGGGGAATGGCTACACCTTC. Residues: CASSRPSGNGYTF.

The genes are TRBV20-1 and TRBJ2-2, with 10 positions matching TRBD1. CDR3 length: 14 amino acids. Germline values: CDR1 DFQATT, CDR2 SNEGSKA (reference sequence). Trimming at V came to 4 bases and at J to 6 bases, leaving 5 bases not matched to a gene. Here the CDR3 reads CSATRQGAAGELFF. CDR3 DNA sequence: TGCAGTGCTACCCGACAGGGGGCGGCCGGGGAGCTGTTTTTT.

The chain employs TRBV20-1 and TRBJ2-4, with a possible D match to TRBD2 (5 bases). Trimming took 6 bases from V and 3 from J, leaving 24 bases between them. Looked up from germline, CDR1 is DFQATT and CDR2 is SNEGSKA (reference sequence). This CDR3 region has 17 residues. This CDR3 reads CSATERQRTANKNIQYF. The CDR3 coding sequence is TGCAGTGCCACAGAGAGGCAGCGGACGGCGAACAAAAACATTCAGTACTTC.

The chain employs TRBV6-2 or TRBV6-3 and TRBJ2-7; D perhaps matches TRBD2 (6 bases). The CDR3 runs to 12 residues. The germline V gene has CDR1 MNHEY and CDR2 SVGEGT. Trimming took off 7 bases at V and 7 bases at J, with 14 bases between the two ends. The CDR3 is CASTDRAGEQYF. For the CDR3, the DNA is TGTGCCAGCACTGACAGAGCGGGTGAGCAGTACTTC.

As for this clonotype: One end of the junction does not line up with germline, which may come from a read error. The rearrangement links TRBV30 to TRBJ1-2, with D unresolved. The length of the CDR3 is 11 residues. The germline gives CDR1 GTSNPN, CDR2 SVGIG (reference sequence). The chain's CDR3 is CAWTREYDINF. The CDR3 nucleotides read TGTGCCTGGACTAGGGAGTATGACATAAACTTC. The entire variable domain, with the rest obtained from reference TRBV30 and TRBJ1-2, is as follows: SQTIHQWPATLVQPVGSPLSLECTVEGTSNPNLYWYRQAAGRGLQLLFYSVGIGQISSEVPQNLSASRPQDRQFILSSKKLLLSDSGFYLCAWTREYDINFGSGTRLTVV.

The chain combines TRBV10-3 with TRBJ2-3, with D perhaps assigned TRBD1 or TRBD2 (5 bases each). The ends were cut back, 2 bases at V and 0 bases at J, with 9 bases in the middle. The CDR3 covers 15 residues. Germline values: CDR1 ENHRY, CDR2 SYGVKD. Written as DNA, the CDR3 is TGTGCCATCAGTGAGATCGGGACCAGCACAGATACGCAGTATTTT. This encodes CAISEIGTSTDTQYF.

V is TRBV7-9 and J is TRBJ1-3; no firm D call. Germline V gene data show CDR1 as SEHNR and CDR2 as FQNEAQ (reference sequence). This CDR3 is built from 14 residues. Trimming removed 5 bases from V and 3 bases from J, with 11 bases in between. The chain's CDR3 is CASSQFSDGNTIYF. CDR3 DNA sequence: TGTGCCAGCAGCCAATTTTCGGATGGAAACACCATATATTTT.

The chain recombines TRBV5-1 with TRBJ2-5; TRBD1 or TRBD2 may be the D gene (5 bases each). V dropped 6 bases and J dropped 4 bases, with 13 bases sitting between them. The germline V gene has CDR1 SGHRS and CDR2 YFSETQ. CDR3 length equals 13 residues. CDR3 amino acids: CASMRGASETQYF. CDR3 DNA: TGCGCCAGCATGAGGGGCGCGTCAGAGACCCAGTACTTC.

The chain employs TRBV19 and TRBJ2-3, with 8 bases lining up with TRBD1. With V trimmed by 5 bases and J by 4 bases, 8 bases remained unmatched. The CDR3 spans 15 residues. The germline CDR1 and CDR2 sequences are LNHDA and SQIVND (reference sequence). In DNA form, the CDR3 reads TGTGCCAGTAGTGCCCGACAGGGGAATGCAGATACGCAGTATTTT. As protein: CASSARQGNADTQYF.

CDR3 nucleotides: TGCGCCAGCAGCCAAGATCCAAAGACAGGGCGGTACGAGCAGTACTTC. As protein: CASSQDPKTGRYEQYF. The chain couples TRBV4-3 to TRBJ2-7; 7 positions agree with TRBD1. Germline V lookup: CDR1 LGHNA, CDR2 YSLEER. This CDR3 is 16 amino acids long. Trimming at V came to 0 bases and at J to 4 bases, leaving 9 bases not matched to a gene.

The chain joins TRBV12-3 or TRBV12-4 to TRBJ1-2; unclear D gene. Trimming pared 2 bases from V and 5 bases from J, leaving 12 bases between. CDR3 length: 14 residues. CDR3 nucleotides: TGTGCCAGCAGTTTACGGCTAAGTGGGTATGGCTACACCTTC. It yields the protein CASSLRLSGYGYTF.

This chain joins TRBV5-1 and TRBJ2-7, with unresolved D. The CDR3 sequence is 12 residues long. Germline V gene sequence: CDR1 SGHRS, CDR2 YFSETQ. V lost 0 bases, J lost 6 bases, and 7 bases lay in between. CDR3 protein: CASSLEGGEQYF. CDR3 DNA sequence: TGCGCCAGCAGCTTGGAGGGTGGCGAGCAGTACTTC.

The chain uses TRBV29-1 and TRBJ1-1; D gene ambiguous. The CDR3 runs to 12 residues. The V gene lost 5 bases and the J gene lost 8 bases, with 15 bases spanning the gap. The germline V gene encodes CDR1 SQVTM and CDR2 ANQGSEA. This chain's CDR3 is CSVFPGILEAFF. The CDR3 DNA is TGCAGCGTTTTCCCCGGGATCCTCGAAGCTTTCTTT.

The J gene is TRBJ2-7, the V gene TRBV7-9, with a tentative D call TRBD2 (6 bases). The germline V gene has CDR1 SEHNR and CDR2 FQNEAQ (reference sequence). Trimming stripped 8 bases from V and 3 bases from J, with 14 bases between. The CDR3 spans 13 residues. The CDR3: CASGGLALYEQYF. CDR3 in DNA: TGTGCCAGCGGGGGACTGGCCCTCTACGAGCAGTACTTC.

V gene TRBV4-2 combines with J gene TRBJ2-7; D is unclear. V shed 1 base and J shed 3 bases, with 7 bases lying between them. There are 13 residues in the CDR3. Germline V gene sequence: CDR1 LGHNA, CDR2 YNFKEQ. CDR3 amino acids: CASSQAGDYEQYF. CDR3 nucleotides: TGTGCCAGCAGCCAAGCAGGAGACTACGAGCAGTACTTC.

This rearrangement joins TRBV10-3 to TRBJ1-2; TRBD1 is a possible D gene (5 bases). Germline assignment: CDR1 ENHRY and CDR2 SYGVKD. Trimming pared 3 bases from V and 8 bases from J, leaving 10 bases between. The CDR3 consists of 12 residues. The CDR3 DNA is TGTGCCATCAGTGAAGGAGGGGAAGGCTACACCTTC. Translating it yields CAISEGGEGYTF.

CDR3 in DNA: TGTGCCAGCAGCTTTACTAGCGCCTACGAGCAGTACTTC. This gives the protein CASSFTSAYEQYF. The chain carries TRBV7-8 and TRBJ2-7; 7 bases align to TRBD2. This CDR3 has 13 amino acids. Germline lookup yields CDR1 SGHVS and CDR2 FQNEAQ. Unmatched junction bases numbered 1, after V lost 3 bases and J lost 2 bases.

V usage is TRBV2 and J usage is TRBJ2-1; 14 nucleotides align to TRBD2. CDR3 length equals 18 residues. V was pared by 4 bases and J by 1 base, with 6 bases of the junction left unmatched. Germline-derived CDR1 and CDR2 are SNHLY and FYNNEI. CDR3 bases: TGTGCCAGCAGTGCGACTAGCGGGGGGGCCGCGTCCTACAATGAGCAGTTCTTC. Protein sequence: CASSATSGGAASYNEQFF.

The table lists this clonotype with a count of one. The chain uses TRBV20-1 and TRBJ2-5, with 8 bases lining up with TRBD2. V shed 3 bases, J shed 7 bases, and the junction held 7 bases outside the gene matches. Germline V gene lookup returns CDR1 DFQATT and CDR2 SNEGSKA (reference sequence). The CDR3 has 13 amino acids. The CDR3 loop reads CSARHGGERTQYF. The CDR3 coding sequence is TGCAGTGCTAGGCACGGGGGGGAAAGGACCCAGTACTTC.

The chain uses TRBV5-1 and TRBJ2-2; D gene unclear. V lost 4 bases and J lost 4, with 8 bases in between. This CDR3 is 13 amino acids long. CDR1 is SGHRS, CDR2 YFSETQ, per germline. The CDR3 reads CASSAISTGELFF. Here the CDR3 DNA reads TGCGCCAGCAGCGCCATTAGCACCGGGGAGCTGTTTTTT.